A single sample is the source of the 23 T cell receptor beta chains below, sequenced in a study of cytomegalovirus exposure and HLA in healthy donors. PCR primers comprised 60 Vbeta and 13 Jbeta primers. This table comes from immunoSEQ multiplex PCR, and its TCRdb copy is limited to in-frame clones, with some not included. The repertoire table contains over 20,000 clones. Sequenced sample: PBMCs. Receptors originate from a man in his 60s in good health and CMV-seropositive.

The gene calls are TRBV6-1 and TRBJ1-4; the match to TRBD1 covers 9 bases. The V and J ends lost 2 bases and 10 bases, in that order; junction bases with no gene match: 8. The CDR3 consists of 15 residues. CDR1 is MNHNS and CDR2 is SASEGT in the germline V gene. CDR3 sequence reads: CASSEMALGQGKLFF. Here the CDR3 DNA reads TGTGCCAGCAGTGAAATGGCGTTGGGACAGGGAAAACTGTTTTTT.

The chain links TRBV5-1 to TRBJ1-3; 9 bases are shared with TRBD1. The CDR3 has 15 residues. V lost 4 bases and J lost 2; bases outside the gene matches: 4. CDR1 and CDR2 (germline): SGHRS, YFSETQ. This chain's CDR3 is CASSADRGAGNTIYF. CDR3 nucleotides: TGCGCCAGCAGCGCGGACAGGGGAGCTGGAAACACCATATATTTT.

This CDR3 is CASSPGTSGSSYNEQFF. CDR3 sequence (DNA): TGTGCCAGCAGCCCGGGGACTAGCGGGAGCTCCTACAATGAGCAGTTCTTC. V and J are TRBV4-2 and TRBJ2-1, with 14 positions matching TRBD2. The germline V gene encodes CDR1 LGHNA and CDR2 YNFKEQ. This CDR3 region has 17 residues. V shed 4 bases, J shed 0 bases, and the junction held 2 bases outside the gene matches.

About this clone: The junction and the germline gene differ at one end; a read error may be behind it. The V call is TRBV15, the J call TRBJ2-1; 10 positions agree with TRBD2. The germline gives CDR1 LNHNV, CDR2 YYDKDF (reference sequence). This CDR3 has 18 amino acids. The CDR3 nucleotides are TGTGCCACCAGCAGGTGGCTAAAGCGGGAGGGCTCCGACAATGAGCAGTTCTTC. This sequence encodes CATSRWLKREGSDNEQFF.

V gene TRBV18 combines with J gene TRBJ2-2; 9 bases are a match to TRBD2. V gave up 3 bases and J gave up 6 bases; unmatched junction bases: 8. The CDR3 totals 16 residues. Germline CDR1 is KGHSH and CDR2 is LQKENI. CDR3: CASSPVVAGVAGELFF. The CDR3 DNA sequence: TGTGCCAGCTCACCCGTGGTAGCGGGAGTTGCCGGGGAGCTGTTTTTT.

The rearrangement uses TRBV6-1 and TRBJ2-7; D is unclear. V lost 1 base to trimming and J lost 3 bases, with 13 bases between them. In germline, CDR1 is MNHNS, CDR2 SASEGT. The CDR3 length is 15 residues. CDR3 loop: CASSEELHSYYEQYF. The CDR3 nucleotides read TGTGCCAGCAGTGAAGAGCTTCACTCCTACTACGAGCAGTACTTC.

This chain connects TRBV5-1 to TRBJ2-5; 10 nucleotides match TRBD1. There are 16 residues in the CDR3. Germline-derived CDR1 and CDR2 are SGHRS and YFSETQ. Germline trimming cut 2 bases from V and 2 bases from J; bases unmatched to any gene: 6. In DNA, the CDR3 is TGCGCCAGCAGCTTTGGACAGGGGGGTTTTCAAGAGACCCAGTACTTC. Protein product: CASSFGQGGFQETQYF.

J is TRBJ2-2 and V is TRBV6-5; D unresolved. The ends were cut back, 0 bases at V and 3 bases at J, with 5 bases in the middle. The germline gives CDR1 MNHEY, CDR2 SVGAGI. This CDR3 has 14 amino acids. The CDR3: CASSYSRDTGELFF. CDR3 coding DNA: TGTGCCAGCAGTTACTCCCGCGACACCGGGGAGCTGTTTTTT.

The chain recombines TRBV5-1 with TRBJ2-5; D gene ambiguous. The ends were cut back, 2 bases at V and 4 bases at J, with 6 bases in the middle. The germline V gene has CDR1 SGHRS and CDR2 YFSETQ. This CDR3 has 12 residues. The CDR3 sequence is CASSLSRETQYF. The CDR3 DNA follows: TGCGCCAGCAGCTTAAGTAGAGAGACCCAGTACTTC.

V gene TRBV5-8 combines with J gene TRBJ2-2; possible D gene TRBD1, 5 bases. Per the germline V gene, CDR1 is SGHTS and CDR2 is YDEGEE. The CDR3 consists of 15 residues. Trimming pared 1 base from V and 5 bases from J, leaving 12 bases between. CDR3 region: CASSLMAGRTGELFF. CDR3 DNA sequence: TGTGCCAGCAGCTTGATGGCAGGGCGGACCGGGGAGCTGTTTTTT.

The chain is built from TRBV18 and TRBJ2-7; 8 bases line up with TRBD1. Germline V gives CDR1 KGHSH, CDR2 LQKENI. Trimming removed 2 bases from V and 5 bases from J; junction bases left unmatched: 8. This CDR3 is built from 15 residues. CDR3 coding DNA: TGTGCCAGCTCACCAAAGCGGACAGGGCGCAACGAGCAGTACTTC. As protein: CASSPKRTGRNEQYF.

The chain couples TRBV4-1 to TRBJ1-1; D is perhaps TRBD1 (6 bases). The germline V gene encodes CDR1 MGHRA and CDR2 YSYEKL. The CDR3 is 16 residues long. Between the trimmed V and J ends, which lost 0 bases and 4 bases, there was a span of 15 bases. The CDR3: CASSQEQSQGSTEAFF. The CDR3 DNA is TGCGCCAGCAGCCAAGAACAGTCGCAGGGGAGCACTGAAGCTTTCTTT.

The chain recombines TRBV4-2 with TRBJ2-1, with D maybe TRBD2 (6 bases). The CDR3 loop spans 13 amino acids. The V end was cut by 4 bases, the J end by 8 bases, with 12 bases between. In germline, CDR1 is LGHNA, CDR2 YNFKEQ. The CDR3 DNA reads TGTGCCAGCAGCCCCAGGAGGGGCGATGAGCAGTTCTTC. Translating it yields CASSPRRGDEQFF.

This rearrangement joins TRBV5-1 to TRBJ2-1; D is possibly TRBD2 (5 bases). V lost 0 bases, J lost 5 bases, and 12 bases lay in between. The length of the CDR3 is 15 residues. The germline CDR1 and CDR2 sequences are SGHRS and YFSETQ. CDR3 sequence reads: CASSLGLATDNEQFF. The CDR3 DNA reads TGCGCCAGCAGCTTGGGGCTAGCCACCGACAATGAGCAGTTCTTC.

The chain is built from TRBV6-1 and TRBJ2-1, with D perhaps matching TRBD1 (5 bases). Germline V gene data show CDR1 as MNHNS and CDR2 as SASEGT. The CDR3 has 14 residues. V lost 0 bases, J lost 5 bases, and 8 bases lay in between. This CDR3 reads CASSEAPQDNEQFF. CDR3 bases: TGTGCCAGCAGTGAAGCCCCACAGGACAATGAGCAGTTCTTC.

The chain uses TRBV7-6 and TRBJ2-5; no clear D. Trimming pared 0 bases from V and 7 bases from J, leaving 6 bases between. This CDR3 has 12 amino acids. Germline CDR1 is SGHVS and CDR2 is FNYEAQ. This CDR3 is CASSLARGTQYF. In nucleotides, the CDR3 is TGTGCCAGCAGCTTAGCGCGAGGGACCCAGTACTTC.

J is TRBJ2-2 and V is TRBV30; D is undetermined. Per germline, CDR1 GTSNPN and CDR2 SVGIG (reference sequence). CDR3 length: 12 residues. V lost 5 bases to trimming and J lost 6 bases, with 10 bases between them. The CDR3 DNA reads as TGTGCCTGGTCCTTTGGAGCCGGGGAGCTGTTTTTT. Translating gives CAWSFGAGELFF.

V usage is TRBV25-1 and J usage is TRBJ1-4, with TRBD1 identical over 7 bases. Losses at the gene ends were 6 bases for V and 7 bases for J; bases not matched to a gene: 8. The CDR3 consists of 14 residues. Germline assignment: CDR1 MGHDK and CDR2 SYGVNS. CDR3 coding DNA: TGTGCCAGCAGCGAACAGGGGAGCGGTGAAAAACTGTTTTTT. Its translation: CASSEQGSGEKLFF.

The J gene is TRBJ2-7, the V gene TRBV18; TRBD1 matches 8 bases. This CDR3 comprises 14 residues. V shed 5 bases, J shed 3 bases, and the junction held 6 bases outside the gene matches. CDR1 is KGHSH, CDR2 LQKENI, per germline. The DNA for the CDR3 is TGTGCCAGCTCATCCGGACAGGGAAACTACGAGCAGTACTTC. This sequence encodes CASSSGQGNYEQYF.

V usage is TRBV4-1 and J usage is TRBJ1-2; tentative D call: TRBD1 (6 bases). Looked up from germline, CDR1 is MGHRA and CDR2 is YSYEKL. The CDR3 is 15 amino acids. The V end was cut by 1 base, the J end by 3 bases, with 12 bases between. As DNA, the CDR3 is TGCGCCAGCAGCCAAGGCCCAGGGGCCGACTATGGCTACACCTTC. Its translation is CASSQGPGADYGYTF.

The chain carries TRBV5-1 and TRBJ2-2; TRBD2 agrees at 8 bases. Germline V CDR1 and CDR2: SGHRS, YFSETQ. This CDR3 is built from 16 residues. Trimming cost V 1 base and J 0 bases; bases outside gene matches: 2. CDR3 loop: CASSLSGRANTGELFF. The CDR3 coding sequence is TGCGCCAGCAGCTTGTCCGGGAGGGCGAACACCGGGGAGCTGTTTTTT.

V usage is TRBV2 and J usage is TRBJ2-1; D gene uncertain. The V end lost 4 bases, the J end lost 1 base, and 8 bases lay between the germline ends. Germline values: CDR1 SNHLY, CDR2 FYNNEI. The CDR3 runs 14 residues. The CDR3 reads CASSGGVSYNEQFF. The CDR3 DNA sequence: TGTGCCAGCAGTGGTGGAGTATCCTACAATGAGCAGTTCTTC.

The chain has TRBV14 and TRBJ2-7; weak D call: TRBD2 (5 bases). Germline V CDR1 and CDR2: SGHDN, FVKESK. The V and J ends lost 6 bases and 5 bases respectively, with 17 bases between them. The CDR3 is 14 amino acids. CDR3 DNA sequence: TGTGCCAGCAGACATAGAGGGAGCGTAGACGAGCAGTACTTC. Its protein product is CASRHRGSVDEQYF.